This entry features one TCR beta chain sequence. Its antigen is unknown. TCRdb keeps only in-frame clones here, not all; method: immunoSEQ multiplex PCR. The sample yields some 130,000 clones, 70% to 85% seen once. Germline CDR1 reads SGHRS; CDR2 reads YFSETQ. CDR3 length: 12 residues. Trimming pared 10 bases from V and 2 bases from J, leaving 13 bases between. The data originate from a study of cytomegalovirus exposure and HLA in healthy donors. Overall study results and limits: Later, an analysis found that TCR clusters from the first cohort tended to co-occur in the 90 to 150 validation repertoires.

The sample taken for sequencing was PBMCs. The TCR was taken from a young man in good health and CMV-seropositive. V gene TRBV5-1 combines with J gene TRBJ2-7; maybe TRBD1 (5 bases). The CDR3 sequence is CAFVGAPYEQYF. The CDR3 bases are TGCGCCTTTGTTGGGGCCCCCTACGAGCAGTACTTC.